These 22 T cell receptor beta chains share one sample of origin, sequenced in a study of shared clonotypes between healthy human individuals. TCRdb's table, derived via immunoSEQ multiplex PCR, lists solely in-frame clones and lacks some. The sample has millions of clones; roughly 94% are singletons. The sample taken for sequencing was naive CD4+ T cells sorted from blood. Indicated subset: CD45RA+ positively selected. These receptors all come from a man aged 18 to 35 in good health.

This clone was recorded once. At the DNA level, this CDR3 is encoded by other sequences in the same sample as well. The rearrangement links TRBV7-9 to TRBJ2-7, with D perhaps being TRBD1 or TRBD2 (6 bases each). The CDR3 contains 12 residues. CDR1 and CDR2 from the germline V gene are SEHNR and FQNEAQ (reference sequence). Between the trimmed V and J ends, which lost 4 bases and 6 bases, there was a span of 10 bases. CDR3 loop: CASSSKGGEQYF. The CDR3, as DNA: TGTGCCAGCAGCTCCAAGGGGGGCGAGCAGTACTTC. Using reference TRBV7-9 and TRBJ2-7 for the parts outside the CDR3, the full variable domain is DTGVSQNPRHKITKRGQNVTFRCDPISEHNRLYWYRQTLGQGPEFLTYFQNEAQLEKSRLLSDRFSAERPKGSFSTLEIQRTEQGDSAMYLCASSSKGGEQYFGPGTRLTVT.

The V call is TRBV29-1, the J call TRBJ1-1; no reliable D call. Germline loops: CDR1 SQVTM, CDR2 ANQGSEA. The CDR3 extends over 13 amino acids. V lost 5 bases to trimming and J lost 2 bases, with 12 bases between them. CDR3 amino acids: CSVTGSLNTEAFF. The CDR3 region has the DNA TGCAGCGTTACTGGGAGCCTAAACACTGAAGCTTTCTTT. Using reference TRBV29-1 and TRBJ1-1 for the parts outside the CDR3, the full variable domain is SAVISQKPSRDICQRGTSLTIQCQVDSQVTMMFWYRQQPGQSLTLIATANQGSEATYESGFVIDKFPISRPNLTFSTLTVSNMSPEDSSIYLCSVTGSLNTEAFFGQGTRLTVV.

CDR3 DNA: TGTGCCAGTAGATCCGGGACAGGGATCGCAACTAATGAAAAACTGTTTTTT. This translates into CASRSGTGIATNEKLFF. The J gene is TRBJ1-4, the V gene TRBV19; 9 nucleotides match TRBD1. The CDR3 is 17 amino acids. Trimming at V came to 6 bases and at J to 0 bases, leaving 8 bases not matched to a gene. Germline V gives CDR1 LNHDA, CDR2 SQIVND (reference sequence).

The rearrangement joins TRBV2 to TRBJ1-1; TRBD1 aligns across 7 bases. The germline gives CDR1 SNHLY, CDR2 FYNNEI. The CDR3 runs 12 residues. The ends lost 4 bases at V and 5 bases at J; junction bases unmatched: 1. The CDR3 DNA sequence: TGTGCCAGCAGTGGACAGGGAACTGAAGCTTTCTTT. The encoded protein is CASSGQGTEAFF.

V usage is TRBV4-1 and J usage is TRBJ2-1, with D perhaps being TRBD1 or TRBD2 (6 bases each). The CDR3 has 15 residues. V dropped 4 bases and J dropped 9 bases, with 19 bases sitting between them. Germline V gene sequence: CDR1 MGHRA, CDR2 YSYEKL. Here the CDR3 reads CASSPLGRGQAEQFF. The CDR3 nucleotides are TGCGCCAGCAGCCCCCTAGGTCGGGGGCAGGCTGAGCAGTTCTTC.

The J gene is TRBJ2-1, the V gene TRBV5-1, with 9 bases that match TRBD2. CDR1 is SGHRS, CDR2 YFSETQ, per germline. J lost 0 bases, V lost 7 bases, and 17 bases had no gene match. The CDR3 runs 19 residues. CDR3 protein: CASAPAVAGGLSSYNEQFF. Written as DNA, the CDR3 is TGCGCCAGCGCCCCCGCCGTGGCGGGAGGGCTGAGCTCCTACAATGAGCAGTTCTTC. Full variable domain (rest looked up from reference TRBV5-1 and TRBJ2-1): KAGVTQTPRYLIKTRGQQVTLSCSPISGHRSVSWYQQTPGQGLQFLFEYFSETQRNKGNFPGRFSGRQFSNSRSEMNVSTLELGDSALYLCASAPAVAGGLSSYNEQFFGPGTRLTVL.

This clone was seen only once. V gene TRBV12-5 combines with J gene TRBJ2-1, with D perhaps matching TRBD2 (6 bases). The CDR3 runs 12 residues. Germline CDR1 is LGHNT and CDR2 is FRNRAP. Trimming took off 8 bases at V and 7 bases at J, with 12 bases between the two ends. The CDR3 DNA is TGTGCTAGTCGTGGGAGGACAAATGAGCAGTTCTTC. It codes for CASRGRTNEQFF.

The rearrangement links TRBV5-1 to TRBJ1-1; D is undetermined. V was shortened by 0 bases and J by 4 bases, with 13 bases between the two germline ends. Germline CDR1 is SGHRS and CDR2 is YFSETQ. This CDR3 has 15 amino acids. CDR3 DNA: TGCGCCAGCAGCTTGGATGCCGGGGTGGGCACTGAAGCTTTCTTT. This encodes CASSLDAGVGTEAFF. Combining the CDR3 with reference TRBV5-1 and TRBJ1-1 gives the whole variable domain KAGVTQTPRYLIKTRGQQVTLSCSPISGHRSVSWYQQTPGQGLQFLFEYFSETQRNKGNFPGRFSGRQFSNSRSEMNVSTLELGDSALYLCASSLDAGVGTEAFFGQGTRLTVV.

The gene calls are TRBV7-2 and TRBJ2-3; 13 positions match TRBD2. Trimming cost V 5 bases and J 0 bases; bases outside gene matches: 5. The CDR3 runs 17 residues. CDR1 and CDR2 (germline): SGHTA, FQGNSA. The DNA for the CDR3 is TGTGCCAGCAGCAAACTAGCGGGGGGGACTAGCACAGATACGCAGTATTTT. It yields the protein CASSKLAGGTSTDTQYF.

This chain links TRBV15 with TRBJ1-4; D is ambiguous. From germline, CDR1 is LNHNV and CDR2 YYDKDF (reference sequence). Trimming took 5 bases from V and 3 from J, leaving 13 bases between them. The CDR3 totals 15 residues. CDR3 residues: CATSPSQGPNEKLFF. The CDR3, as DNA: TGTGCCACCAGCCCTAGCCAAGGACCTAATGAAAAACTGTTTTTT. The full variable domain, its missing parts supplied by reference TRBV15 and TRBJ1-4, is DAMVIQNPRYQVTQFGKPVTLSCSQTLNHNVMYWYQQKSSQAPKLLFHYYDKDFNNEADTPDNFQSRRPNTSFCFLDIRSPGLGDTAMYLCATSPSQGPNEKLFFGSGTQLSVL.

As DNA, the CDR3 is TGTGCCAGCAGCCCGACGCTCGGGAGGTTGAAAACCTACGAGCAGTACTTC. This codes for CASSPTLGRLKTYEQYF. This chain links TRBV5-6 with TRBJ2-7, with 7 bases fitting TRBD2. The germline gives CDR1 SGHDT, CDR2 YYEEEE. The V segment lost 4 bases and the J segment 2 bases; nucleotides outside the gene matches: 15. CDR3 length: 17 residues.

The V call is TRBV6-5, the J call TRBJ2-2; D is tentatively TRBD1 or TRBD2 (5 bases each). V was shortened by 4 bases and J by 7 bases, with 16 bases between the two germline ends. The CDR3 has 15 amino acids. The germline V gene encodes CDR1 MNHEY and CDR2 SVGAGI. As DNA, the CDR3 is TGTGCCAGCAGTTTATTCCCGGGGCCTTACGGGGAGCTGTTTTTT. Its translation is CASSLFPGPYGELFF.

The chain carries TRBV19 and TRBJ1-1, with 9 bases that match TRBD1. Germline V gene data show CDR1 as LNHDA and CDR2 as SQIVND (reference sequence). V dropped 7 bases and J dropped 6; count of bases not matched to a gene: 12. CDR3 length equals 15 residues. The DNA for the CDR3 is TGTGCCAGTACCAAAGGGACAGGGCTACACCCTGAAGCTTTCTTT. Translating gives CASTKGTGLHPEAFF.

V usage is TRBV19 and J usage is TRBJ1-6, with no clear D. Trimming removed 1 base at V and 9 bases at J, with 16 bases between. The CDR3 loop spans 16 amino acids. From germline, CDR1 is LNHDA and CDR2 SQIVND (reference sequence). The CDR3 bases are TGTGCCAGTAGTATAGTGGAAACCCCTCGGGGTTCACCCCTCCACTTT. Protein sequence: CASSIVETPRGSPLHF.

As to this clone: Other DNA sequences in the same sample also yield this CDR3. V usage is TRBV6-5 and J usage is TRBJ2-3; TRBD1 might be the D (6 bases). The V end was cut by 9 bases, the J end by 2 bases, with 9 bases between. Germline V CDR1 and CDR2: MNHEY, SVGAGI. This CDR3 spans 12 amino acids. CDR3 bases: TGTGCCAGTCGGGACACCACAGATACGCAGTATTTT. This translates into CASRDTTDTQYF.

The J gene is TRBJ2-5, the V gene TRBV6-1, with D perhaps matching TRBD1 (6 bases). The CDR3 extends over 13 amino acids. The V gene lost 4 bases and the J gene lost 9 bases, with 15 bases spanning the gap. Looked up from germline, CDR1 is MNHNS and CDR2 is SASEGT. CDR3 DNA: TGTGCCAGCAGTGGCGACAGGCTTGGGGCCCAGTACTTC. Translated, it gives CASSGDRLGAQYF.

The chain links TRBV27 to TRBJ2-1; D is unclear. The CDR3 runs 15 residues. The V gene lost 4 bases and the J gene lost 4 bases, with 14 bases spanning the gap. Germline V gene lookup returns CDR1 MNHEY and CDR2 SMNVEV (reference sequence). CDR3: CASSSLFRQYNEQFF. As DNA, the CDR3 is TGTGCCAGCAGTTCCTTGTTTCGTCAATACAATGAGCAGTTCTTC.

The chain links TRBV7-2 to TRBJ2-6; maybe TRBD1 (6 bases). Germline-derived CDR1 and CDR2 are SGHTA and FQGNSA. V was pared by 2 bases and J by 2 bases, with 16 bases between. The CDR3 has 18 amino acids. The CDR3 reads CASSLWGTGNTGANVLTF. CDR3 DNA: TGTGCCAGCAGCTTATGGGGCACAGGGAATACTGGGGCCAACGTCCTGACTTTC.

The CDR3 DNA is TGCGCCAGCAGCGTTGTGGGGGCTAATGGTTCACCCCTCCACTTT. Protein product: CASSVVGANGSPLHF. This chain joins TRBV5-1 and TRBJ1-6; possible D gene TRBD1, 6 bases. Germline loops: CDR1 SGHRS, CDR2 YFSETQ. The CDR3 consists of 15 residues. V lost 4 bases, J lost 9 bases, and 17 bases lay in between.

CDR3 coding DNA: TGTGCCAGCAGGCCTCCGGGACGGAACACTGAAGCTTTCTTT. Protein sequence: CASRPPGRNTEAFF. The gene calls are TRBV6-1 and TRBJ1-1, with D perhaps matching TRBD1 (5 bases). Germline CDR1 MNHNS, CDR2 SASEGT. The CDR3 loop spans 14 amino acids. V gave up 6 bases and J gave up 1 base, with 12 bases separating them.

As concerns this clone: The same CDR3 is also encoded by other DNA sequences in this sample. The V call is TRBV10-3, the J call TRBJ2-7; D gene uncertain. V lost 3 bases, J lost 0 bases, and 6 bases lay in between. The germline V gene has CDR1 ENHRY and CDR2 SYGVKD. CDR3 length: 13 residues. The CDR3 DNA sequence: TGTGCCATCAGTGAAGGCAACTCCTACGAGCAGTACTTC. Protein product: CAISEGNSYEQYF.

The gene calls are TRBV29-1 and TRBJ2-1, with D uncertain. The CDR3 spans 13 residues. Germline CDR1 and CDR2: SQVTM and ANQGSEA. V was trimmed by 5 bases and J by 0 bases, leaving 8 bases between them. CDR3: CSVRATSYNEQFF. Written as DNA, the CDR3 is TGCAGCGTTAGGGCGACCTCCTACAATGAGCAGTTCTTC.